The 11 T cell receptor beta chains reported below all come from one sample, sequenced in a study of T-cell reconstitution after alpha-beta-depleted transplantation in children. Preparing the TCRbeta library involved the use of unique molecular identifiers. TCRdb itself ran the PCR reads through MiXCR, one entry per CDR3 protein. The repertoire holds about 260,000 distinct CDR3 sequences, with under 9.5% as singletons. Sample: PBMCs, mostly from graft donor cells, taken 180 days after TCRalphabeta/CD19-depleted stem cell transplant. These receptors originate from a male patient younger than 18 who had a stem cell transplant for acute lymphoblastic leukemia, so the T cells may come from the graft donor.

The sample holds a few counts of this clonotype. The chain recombines TRBV5-1 with TRBJ2-5; the D gene is possibly TRBD2 (5 bases). Trimming left V 1 base short and J 7 bases short, with 8 bases between. CDR3 length: 12 amino acids. Germline V gives CDR1 SGHRS, CDR2 YFSETQ. CDR3 nucleotide sequence: TGCGCCAGCAGCTTGAACGGAGGGACCCAGTACTTC. It yields the protein CASSLNGGTQYF.

This clonotype was observed a few times. V usage is TRBV18 and J usage is TRBJ2-7; TRBD2 might be the D (6 bases). CDR3 length: 16 amino acids. CDR1 is KGHSH and CDR2 is LQKENI in the germline V gene. V lost 4 bases and J 0 bases, leaving 16 bases between the germline ends. The CDR3 nucleotides read TGTGCCAGCTCACTCGGGACGGGACTCTACTCCTACGAGCAGTACTTC. Protein: CASSLGTGLYSYEQYF.

This clonotype was counted at least ten times. This chain uses TRBV20-1 with TRBJ2-3, with D tentatively TRBD1 (6 bases). CDR3 size: 16 residues. From germline, CDR1 is DFQATT and CDR2 SNEGSKA (reference sequence). With 6 bases removed from V and 0 bases from J, the gap between germline ends came to 19 bases. CDR3 sequence (DNA): TGCAGTGCGAGATCCAATACAGGGTTCAGCACAGATACGCAGTATTTT. Residues: CSARSNTGFSTDTQYF.

This clonotype was observed at least ten times. The chain has TRBV14 and TRBJ1-1; unclear D gene. With 4 bases removed from V and 6 bases from J, the gap between germline ends came to 18 bases. The CDR3 sequence is 15 residues long. Germline values: CDR1 SGHDN, CDR2 FVKESK. The CDR3 spells CASSPLDRLRAEAFF. The CDR3 DNA follows: TGTGCCAGCAGCCCGTTGGACCGCCTAAGGGCTGAAGCTTTCTTT.

The genes are TRBV24-1 and TRBJ1-6; D is unresolved. Germline CDR1 is KGHDR and CDR2 is SFDVKD. V shed 9 bases and J shed 0 bases, with 14 bases lying between them. There are 16 residues in the CDR3. The chain's CDR3 is CATAGPRSSYNSPLHF. The CDR3 DNA is TGTGCCACCGCCGGGCCGCGGAGCTCCTATAATTCACCCCTCCACTTT.

This clonotype was found many times. The chain links TRBV11-2 to TRBJ1-1, with D tentatively TRBD1 (5 bases). From germline, CDR1 is SGHAT and CDR2 FQNNGV. V lost 2 bases to trimming and J lost 11 bases, with 12 bases between them. The CDR3 contains 12 residues. The CDR3 reads CASSLLGVDAFF. The DNA for the CDR3 is TGTGCCAGCAGCTTATTGGGGGTGGACGCTTTCTTT.

This clonotype was seen repeatedly, ten times or more. The genes are TRBV3-1 and TRBJ1-5; D is uncertain. The CDR3 covers 14 residues. Per germline, CDR1 LGHDT and CDR2 YNNKEL (reference sequence). V was clipped by 3 bases and J by 1 base, with 7 bases between them. CDR3 DNA sequence: TGTGCCAGCAGCCAGAAGGCCAGCAATCAGCCCCAGCATTTT. Its protein is CASSQKASNQPQHF.

Details on this clonotype: The junction shows a germline mismatch at one end, possibly a read error. The V and J genes are TRBV4-2 and TRBJ2-2; D gene uncertain. The CDR3 runs to 16 residues. Germline CDR1 reads LGHNA; CDR2 reads YNFKEQ. CDR3 sequence: CAISPRVLYNTGELFF. The DNA for the CDR3 is TGTGCCATCAGCCCCCGGGTCCTCTACAACACCGGGGAGCTGTTTTTT.

This chain uses TRBV12-3 or TRBV12-4 with TRBJ2-2; D is possibly TRBD2 (7 bases). The CDR3 has 16 amino acids. V was trimmed by 3 bases and J by 4 bases, leaving 15 bases between them. The DNA for the CDR3 is TGTGCCAGCAGTTTCCGGGGGGCTGCTGGCACCGGGGAGCTGTTTTTT. Amino acids: CASSFRGAAGTGELFF.

This clonotype was counted many times. CDR3 protein: CASGIEGNTIYF. The CDR3 DNA is TGTGCCAGCGGAATAGAAGGAAACACCATATATTTT. J is TRBJ1-3 and V is TRBV28, with D uncertain. The CDR3 runs 12 residues. The V end lost 8 bases, the J end lost 4 bases, and 9 bases lay between the germline ends. CDR1 is MDHEN, CDR2 SYDVKM, per germline.

This clonotype was detected ten times or more. The rearrangement links TRBV7-2 to TRBJ2-1; TRBD1 matches 7 bases. Germline assignment: CDR1 SGHTA and CDR2 FQGNSA. The CDR3 contains 15 residues. After removal of 1 base from V and 4 bases from J, the junction contained 4 bases not matched to a gene. The CDR3 loop reads CASSLGQGPYNEQFF. The CDR3, as DNA: TGTGCCAGCAGCTTAGGACAGGGTCCGTACAATGAGCAGTTCTTC.